The entry below gives a single T cell receptor (beta chain) sequence along with its context. This record belongs to a study of blood T cell repertoires in COVID-19. Only in-frame clones appear in the TCRdb table, and some are missing; sequencing was by immunoSEQ multiplex PCR. This sample has fewer than 450,000 clones; approximately 89% occur once, and the top ten carry less than 3.5%. CDR1 SGHDT and CDR2 YYEEEE come from the germline V gene. The CDR3 has 15 residues. Deletions cut 4 bases from V and 2 bases from J, with 14 bases between. The sequenced material came from peripheral blood. The gene calls are TRBV5-6 and TRBJ2-3; a possible D gene is TRBD1 (6 bases). This receptor was taken from a woman younger than 35 who had recovered from COVID-19. This chain's CDR3 is CASSLRDITTDTQYF. CDR3 coding DNA: TGTGCCAGCAGCCTCCGGGACATAACCACAGATACGCAGTATTTT.